This TCR beta chain emerged from a study of neurological immune-mediated disorders. Broader study findings: HTLV-1-associated myelopathy ranked highest for TCR clonal expansion and multiple sclerosis lowest, beneath healthy controls.

The sample holds many counts of this clonotype. Its cognate antigen is unknown. The cDNA was generated by 5'RACE with 10-nucleotide random UMIs. TCRdb itself ran the 5' RACE reads through MiXCR, one entry per CDR3 protein. In the table there are about 50,000 distinct CDR3 sequences, roughly 10% of which are singletons. The V gene's germline CDR1 is DFQATT and CDR2 SNEGSKA (reference sequence). V shed 0 bases and J shed 8 bases, with 7 bases lying between them. This CDR3 has 11 amino acids. Time point specified: longitudinal time-point 1 (baseline). Volunteers from a blood bank in Maryland, USA, made up the healthy controls. Where libraries were unsorted, they were derived from 2 million PBMCs stored at -80 degrees C.

This chain uses TRBV20-1 with TRBJ1-2, with D uncertain. This receptor was identified in a woman between 35 and 50 years old in good health. The sample consisted of PBMCs. DNA for the CDR3: TGCAGTGCTAGAGATCCCGGCGGCTACACCTTC. Its protein is CSARDPGGYTF.